These 28 T cell receptor beta chains came from one sample sequenced in a study of cytomegalovirus exposure and HLA in healthy donors. PCR used 60 Vbeta primers and 13 Jbeta primers. Libraries were prepared by immunoSEQ multiplex PCR; TCRdb keeps only in-frame clonotypes and omits some of them. The sample records over 250,000 clones, more than 80% being singletons. Sequences were obtained from PBMCs. The receptors were sampled from a man aged 35 to 55 in good health and CMV-seropositive.

The chain has TRBV5-6 and TRBJ2-7; the match to TRBD1 covers 7 bases. The V segment lost 1 base and the J segment 2 bases; nucleotides outside the gene matches: 9. CDR3 length: 16 amino acids. Per the germline V gene, CDR1 is SGHDT and CDR2 is YYEEEE. DNA for the CDR3: TGTGCCAGCAGCTTGTGGGACAGCTCTCCCACCTACGAGCAGTACTTC. Residues: CASSLWDSSPTYEQYF.

The chain links TRBV7-6 to TRBJ2-7, with 7 bases lining up with TRBD1. Germline V gene lookup returns CDR1 SGHVS and CDR2 FNYEAQ. J was trimmed by 0 bases and V by 5 bases; bases with no gene match: 4. The CDR3 is made up of 14 amino acids. The DNA for the CDR3 is TGTGCCAGCAGCCCATGGGACAGCTCCTACGAGCAGTACTTC. It translates to CASSPWDSSYEQYF.

The chain couples TRBV4-2 to TRBJ1-1; tentatively, D is TRBD1 (5 bases). The CDR3 is 14 amino acids. Trimming took 0 bases from V and 0 from J, leaving 5 bases between them. Germline V gene sequence: CDR1 LGHNA, CDR2 YNFKEQ. CDR3 sequence reads: CASSQEGVNTEAFF. CDR3 nucleotide sequence: TGTGCCAGCAGCCAAGAAGGGGTGAACACTGAAGCTTTCTTT.

This chain joins TRBV15 and TRBJ2-7; TRBD1 aligns across 12 bases. Trimming at V came to 8 bases and at J to 4 bases, leaving 9 bases not matched to a gene. The CDR3 has 15 residues. The V gene's germline CDR1 is LNHNV and CDR2 YYDKDF (reference sequence). The chain's CDR3 is CATGYGTGGMYEQYF. The CDR3 DNA follows: TGTGCCACCGGCTACGGGACAGGGGGCATGTACGAGCAGTACTTC.

The chain carries TRBV18 and TRBJ2-3; D gene uncertain. The CDR3 consists of 12 residues. Trimming removed 4 bases at V and 3 bases at J, with 5 bases between. Germline values: CDR1 KGHSH, CDR2 LQKENI. CDR3 DNA: TGTGCCAGCTCACTTTATACAGATACGCAGTATTTT. It codes for CASSLYTDTQYF. The variable domain in full, completed from reference TRBV18 and TRBJ2-3, reads NAGVMQNPRHLVRRRGQEARLRCSPMKGHSHVYWYRQLPEEGLKFMVYLQKENIIDESGMPKERFSAEFPKEGPSILRIQQVVRGDSAAYFCASSLYTDTQYFGPGTRLTVL.

Only a few counts were recorded for this clone. V and J are TRBV5-1 and TRBJ2-6; 8 nucleotides align to TRBD1. In germline, CDR1 is SGHRS, CDR2 YFSETQ. The length of the CDR3 is 15 residues. The V and J ends lost 7 bases and 2 bases, in that order; junction bases with no gene match: 5. The CDR3 region has the DNA TGCGCCAGCGGATTGACAGGGGCTGGGGCCAACGTCCTGACTTTC. This encodes CASGLTGAGANVLTF.

This clone was observed a handful of times. The chain links TRBV5-4 to TRBJ1-5; D is perhaps TRBD1 (6 bases). The CDR3 extends over 15 amino acids. Trimming pared 3 bases from V and 2 bases from J, leaving 12 bases between. Germline loops: CDR1 SGHNT, CDR2 YYREEE (reference sequence). The CDR3 sequence: CASSSGHRGNQPQHF. The CDR3 region has the DNA TGTGCCAGCAGCTCCGGACACAGGGGCAATCAGCCCCAGCATTTT.

V and J are TRBV2 and TRBJ2-2; D perhaps matches TRBD2 (6 bases). V gave up 3 bases and J gave up 1 base, with 9 bases separating them. In germline, CDR1 is SNHLY, CDR2 FYNNEI. CDR3 length: 15 residues. Here the CDR3 reads CASSDRGMNTGELFF. CDR3 in DNA: TGTGCCAGCAGTGACCGGGGGATGAACACCGGGGAGCTGTTTTTT.

The rearrangement joins TRBV7-9 to TRBJ1-1; D is uncertain. The CDR3 consists of 15 residues. Trimming shortened V by 0 bases and J by 0 bases, and 8 bases separated the two germline ends. From germline, CDR1 is SEHNR and CDR2 FQNEAQ (reference sequence). The CDR3 DNA reads TGTGCCAGCAGCTTAGCAGAGGCCTTGAACACTGAAGCTTTCTTT. It is translated as CASSLAEALNTEAFF.

The rearrangement uses TRBV9 and TRBJ2-1; no reliable D call. V was shortened by 0 bases and J by 6 bases, with 13 bases between the two germline ends. The CDR3 has 15 amino acids. Per germline, CDR1 SGDLS and CDR2 YYNGEE. DNA of the CDR3: TGTGCCAGCAGCGTAGTAAGCTCTCCGGGCAATGAGCAGTTCTTC. Protein product: CASSVVSSPGNEQFF.

The chain employs TRBV18 and TRBJ2-1; D is perhaps TRBD2 (6 bases). Germline CDR1 KGHSH, CDR2 LQKENI. Trimming stripped 6 bases from V and 10 bases from J, with 10 bases between. CDR3 length: 11 amino acids. The CDR3 spells CASSNRGEQFF. The CDR3, as DNA: TGTGCCAGCTCGAACCGGGGGGAGCAGTTCTTC.

The chain carries TRBV6-4 and TRBJ1-4; D call uncertain. The CDR3 is 11 residues long. V lost 7 bases and J 5 bases, leaving 5 bases between the germline ends. CDR1 and CDR2 from the germline V gene are MRHNA and SNTAGT. The CDR3 region has the DNA TGTGCCAGCACCGGGAATGAAAAACTGTTTTTT. Translated: CASTGNEKLFF.

The chain employs TRBV11-2 and TRBJ2-1; 8 nucleotides align to TRBD2. Germline V gene sequence: CDR1 SGHAT, CDR2 FQNNGV. V was clipped by 5 bases and J by 0 bases; unmatched bases: 3. The CDR3 has 15 residues. In nucleotides, the CDR3 is TGTGCCAGCAGCCCGGGACTAGGCTCCTACAATGAGCAGTTCTTC. Protein: CASSPGLGSYNEQFF.

This clone is a singleton in its sample. V usage is TRBV5-6 and J usage is TRBJ1-5; D uncertain. The CDR3 loop spans 15 amino acids. Germline CDR1 and CDR2: SGHDT and YYEEEE. Deletions cut 2 bases from V and 0 bases from J, with 9 bases between. The CDR3 DNA reads TGTGCCAGCAGCTTCAGAGGGTATAGCAATCAGCCCCAGCATTTT. Its protein is CASSFRGYSNQPQHF.

The genes are TRBV5-5 and TRBJ2-5, with 7 nucleotides matching TRBD2. The CDR3 loop spans 16 amino acids. After removal of 1 base from V and 5 bases from J, the junction contained 11 bases not matched to a gene. In germline, CDR1 is SGHKS, CDR2 YYEKEE (reference sequence). CDR3 nucleotides: TGTGCCAGCAGCTTGATAACTAGCGTGGGGCGGGAGACCCAGTACTTC. Translated, it gives CASSLITSVGRETQYF.

This chain uses TRBV10-1 with TRBJ2-7; 8 nucleotides match TRBD2. The CDR3 length is 13 residues. Germline V gives CDR1 WNHNN, CDR2 SYGVQD (reference sequence). Losses at the gene ends were 1 base for V and 11 bases for J; bases not matched to a gene: 7. CDR3 residues: CASSEFREGLKYF. In DNA, the CDR3 is TGCGCCAGCAGTGAGTTTCGGGAGGGCCTAAAGTACTTC.

The chain recombines TRBV7-8 with TRBJ2-5; D is ambiguous. Trimming cost V 1 base and J 9 bases, with 9 bases left between them. Per the germline V gene, CDR1 is SGHVS and CDR2 is FQNEAQ. The CDR3 covers 12 residues. The CDR3 region is CASSLVPSPQYF. CDR3 DNA sequence: TGTGCCAGCAGCTTAGTCCCGAGTCCCCAGTACTTC.

Only one count was recorded for this clone. The rearrangement uses TRBV11-2 and TRBJ1-2, with D maybe TRBD1 (6 bases). Germline V gives CDR1 SGHAT, CDR2 FQNNGV. The CDR3 spans 15 residues. V lost 4 bases, J lost 2 bases, and 14 bases lay in between. The CDR3 region is CASSSPLRGNYGYTF. DNA for the CDR3: TGTGCCAGCAGCTCCCCCCTTAGGGGGAACTATGGCTACACCTTC.

A remark on this clone: Other DNA sequences from this sample encode an identical CDR3 as well. J is TRBJ2-7 and V is TRBV18, with D possibly TRBD2 on 7 matching bases. Germline V CDR1 and CDR2: KGHSH, LQKENI. V lost 6 bases, J lost 0 bases, and 18 bases lay in between. The CDR3 extends over 16 amino acids. The CDR3 here is CASSPPRGASSYEQYF. The CDR3 DNA is TGTGCCAGCTCCCCCCCCCGGGGGGCGAGCTCCTACGAGCAGTACTTC.

The genes are TRBV5-1 and TRBJ1-1; possibly TRBD1 for D (6 bases). Germline CDR1 and CDR2: SGHRS and YFSETQ. This CDR3 spans 13 amino acids. Trimming pared 3 bases from V and 11 bases from J, leaving 17 bases between. The CDR3 sequence: CASSSATGNGAFF. In nucleotides, the CDR3 is TGCGCCAGCAGCTCGGCCACAGGGAACGGGGCTTTCTTT.

J is TRBJ2-1 and V is TRBV7-9; 12 bases agree with TRBD2. CDR1 is SEHNR, CDR2 FQNEAQ, per germline (reference sequence). The V gene end was trimmed by 3 bases and the J gene end by 7 bases; junction bases not matched to a gene: 13. The CDR3 extends over 18 amino acids. CDR3 in amino acids: CASSFSPTSGRRGNEQFF. CDR3 nucleotides: TGTGCCAGCAGCTTTAGCCCCACTAGCGGGAGGCGCGGTAATGAGCAGTTCTTC.

The chain recombines TRBV19 with TRBJ2-7; unclear D gene. CDR3 length equals 14 residues. The V gene lost 0 bases and the J gene lost 6 bases, with 12 bases spanning the gap. In germline, CDR1 is LNHDA, CDR2 SQIVND (reference sequence). The CDR3: CASSIDTSSGEQYF. The CDR3 nucleotides read TGTGCCAGTAGTATAGACACAAGTTCGGGCGAGCAGTACTTC.

This chain links TRBV11-3 with TRBJ2-1, with 8 bases matching TRBD1. In germline, CDR1 is SGHNT, CDR2 YENEEA. There are 15 residues in the CDR3. Trimming cost V 5 bases and J 0 bases; bases outside gene matches: 3. The CDR3 sequence is CASSTGGYSYNEQFF. CDR3 coding DNA: TGTGCCAGCAGCACAGGGGGATACTCCTACAATGAGCAGTTCTTC.

This clone was seen more than once but under ten times. This chain links TRBV6-1 with TRBJ1-1; TRBD1 matches 9 bases. With V trimmed by 5 bases and J by 7 bases, 8 bases remained unmatched. CDR1 MNHNS and CDR2 SASEGT come from the germline V gene. This CDR3 has 14 residues. The chain's CDR3 is CASSPQQGAVEAFF. The CDR3 DNA follows: TGTGCCAGCAGTCCTCAACAGGGGGCGGTTGAAGCTTTCTTT.

The gene calls are TRBV7-8 and TRBJ2-2; D is perhaps TRBD2 (7 bases). Germline V gives CDR1 SGHVS, CDR2 FQNEAQ. This CDR3 contains 16 residues. V dropped 5 bases and J dropped 6 bases, with 19 bases sitting between them. CDR3 DNA sequence: TGTGCCAGCAGCCCCCGGAGGGGGGGGTCCCCCGGGGAGCTGTTTTTT. As protein: CASSPRRGGSPGELFF.

The rearrangement links TRBV7-9 to TRBJ2-7; 7 bases align to TRBD2. This CDR3 has 18 amino acids. CDR1 SEHNR and CDR2 FQNEAQ come from the germline V gene (reference sequence). V lost 4 bases, J lost 5 bases, and 20 bases stayed unmatched. The CDR3 DNA sequence: TGTGCCAGCAGCTCACCCCTTGAGGGAGCGGGGAGTAGTCACGAGCAGTACTTC. Residues: CASSSPLEGAGSSHEQYF.

V is TRBV5-1 and J is TRBJ1-1; tentatively, D is TRBD1 (5 bases). Germline CDR1 is SGHRS and CDR2 is YFSETQ. The CDR3 runs 15 residues. Trimming removed 0 bases at V and 5 bases at J, with 14 bases between. In DNA, the CDR3 is TGCGCCAGCAGCTTGGTTGGGGGGATAAGGACTGAAGCTTTCTTT. Translating gives CASSLVGGIRTEAFF.

The V and J genes are TRBV5-4 and TRBJ2-7; TRBD1 aligns across 10 bases. The germline CDR1 and CDR2 sequences are SGHNT and YYREEE (reference sequence). There are 14 residues in the CDR3. V gave up 4 bases and J gave up 2 bases; unmatched junction bases: 3. The CDR3: CASSTDRGPYEQYF. The CDR3 DNA sequence: TGTGCCAGCAGCACCGACAGGGGGCCCTACGAGCAGTACTTC.